This passage covers 10 T cell receptor beta chains from one sample sequenced in a study of T cell changes during pregnancy in multiple sclerosis (dated by TCRdb to between 2018 and 2021). Receptor amplification or capture employed the immunoSEQ multiplex PCR assay. The immuneACCESS repertoire file appears here via TCRdb, limited to in-frame rearrangements. These files lack a portion of the clones; in checked studies, under half of the deficit traces to unresolved V genes, and the cause of the others is not known. This sample gives approximately 63,000 clones in total; 91% of them show up just once. Roughly 1.3% of the sample lies in the top ten. This specimen consisted of peripheral blood, obtained after pregnancy. All receptors come from a female donor in good health, enrolled as a control in a pregnancy study.

The chain carries TRBV29-1 and TRBJ2-3; TRBD2 agrees at 8 bases. This CDR3 comprises 16 residues. V lost 7 bases to trimming and J lost 2 bases; unmatched junction nucleotides: 14. The germline V gene has CDR1 SQVTM and CDR2 ANQGSEA. CDR3 amino acids: CSGGTTAGVHTDTQYF. The CDR3 coding sequence is TGCAGCGGGGGGACTACAGCGGGGGTGCACACAGATACGCAGTATTTT.

This chain connects TRBV6-1 to TRBJ1-6, with 10 positions matching TRBD1. Unmatched junction bases numbered 7, after V lost 7 bases and J lost 10 bases. Germline V lookup: CDR1 MNHNS, CDR2 SASEGT. The CDR3 extends over 14 amino acids. The CDR3 is CASNVGQGHSPLHF. The DNA for the CDR3 is TGTGCCAGCAATGTGGGACAGGGGCACTCACCCCTCCACTTT.

V and J are TRBV11-2 and TRBJ1-1; 7 nucleotides line up with TRBD1. V gave up 6 bases and J gave up 5 bases; unmatched junction bases: 12. CDR1 and CDR2 (germline): SGHAT, FQNNGV. The CDR3 has 15 residues. The CDR3 reads CASRPYRQGSTEAFF. The CDR3 DNA is TGTGCCAGCAGGCCATACCGACAGGGTAGTACTGAAGCTTTCTTT.

This chain connects TRBV11-3 to TRBJ2-7; 12 bases are a match to TRBD2. Trimming at V came to 3 bases and at J to 2 bases, leaving 5 bases not matched to a gene. The CDR3 contains 16 residues. The germline V gene has CDR1 SGHNT and CDR2 YENEEA. CDR3 sequence: CASSFTSGGFTYEQYF. Written as DNA, the CDR3 is TGTGCCAGCAGCTTTACTAGCGGGGGGTTTACCTACGAGCAGTACTTC.

The rearrangement links TRBV7-2 to TRBJ1-1; 7 bases align to TRBD1. CDR3 length: 14 amino acids. The J segment lost 4 bases and the V segment lost 1 base, leaving 3 bases of the junction unmatched. Germline values: CDR1 SGHTA, CDR2 FQGNSA. The CDR3 is CASSLDRGGTEAFF. The CDR3 bases are TGTGCCAGCAGCTTAGACAGGGGTGGCACTGAAGCTTTCTTT.

This clone was found a few times. The chain employs TRBV19 and TRBJ1-5, with D perhaps TRBD1 (6 bases). Germline CDR1 reads LNHDA; CDR2 reads SQIVND (reference sequence). With 7 bases removed from V and 5 bases from J, the gap between germline ends came to 24 bases. This CDR3 spans 17 amino acids. DNA of the CDR3: TGTGCCAGTAAAATCAGCAGGGGCGCCCTAGTCCATCAGCCCCAGCATTTT. The encoded protein is CASKISRGALVHQPQHF.

The J gene is TRBJ1-1, the V gene TRBV10-3, with D maybe TRBD1 (6 bases). From germline, CDR1 is ENHRY and CDR2 SYGVKD. This CDR3 spans 14 amino acids. The V end was cut by 6 bases, the J end by 8 bases, with 19 bases between. This chain's CDR3 is CAISPSPRTDEAFF. The CDR3 DNA reads as TGTGCCATCAGCCCCTCACCCCGGACAGACGAAGCTTTCTTT.

The CDR3 sequence is CASSLGSGNYNEQFF. CDR3 nucleotides: TGTGCCAGCAGCTTGGGGTCAGGTAACTACAATGAGCAGTTCTTC. V gene TRBV5-8 combines with J gene TRBJ2-1; D unresolved. The CDR3 totals 15 residues. V was trimmed by 0 bases and J by 3 bases, leaving 10 bases between them. Germline lookup yields CDR1 SGHTS and CDR2 YDEGEE. Full variable domain (missing parts from reference TRBV5-8 and TRBJ2-1): EAGVTQSPTHLIKTRGQQATLRCSPISGHTSVYWYQQALGLGLQFLLWYDEGEERNRGNFPPRFSGRQFPNYSSELNVNALELEDSALYLCASSLGSGNYNEQFFGPGTRLTVL.

This clone was picked up a small number of times. The rearrangement joins TRBV19 to TRBJ1-5; a weak D match, TRBD1 (6 bases). From germline, CDR1 is LNHDA and CDR2 SQIVND (reference sequence). The CDR3 loop spans 15 amino acids. V lost 10 bases and J 0 bases, leaving 16 bases between the germline ends. In DNA, the CDR3 is TGTGCCACCAAGGGGGAACGGTATAGCAATCAGCCCCAGCATTTT. Its protein product is CATKGERYSNQPQHF.

This chain joins TRBV30 and TRBJ1-1, with D possibly matching TRBD1 (5 bases). CDR3 length: 13 amino acids. CDR1 and CDR2 from the germline V gene are GTSNPN and SVGIG (reference sequence). Trimming stripped 0 bases from V and 3 bases from J, with 8 bases between. The CDR3: CAWSVRGDTEAFF. In nucleotides, the CDR3 is TGTGCCTGGAGTGTACGGGGGGACACTGAAGCTTTCTTT.